This TCR beta chain was recorded in a study of cytomegalovirus exposure and HLA in healthy donors. Study-wide background: The Caucasian-associated ancestry cluster contained 81% of the 300 to 450 genotyped donors.

Germline V gene lookup returns CDR1 SGHTA and CDR2 FQGNSA. This CDR3 contains 15 residues. The V segment lost 2 bases and the J segment 0 bases; nucleotides outside the gene matches: 2. The study's findings and limits: Highly shared sequence variants in one cluster were likely a sequencing artifact. Analysis performed later showed TCR beta chains linked to HLA being more clonally expanded than equally common others.

Turning to this clone: Its specificity is not known.

PCR was performed using 60 Vbeta and 13 Jbeta primers. The repertoire was sequenced with immunoSEQ multiplex PCR; TCRdb's copy has only in-frame clones and lacks some. The repertoire holds about 160,000 clones, with 70% to 80% as singletons. Sequences were obtained from PBMCs. The sequence was obtained from a man between 60 and 75 years old in good health and CMV-seronegative. The rearrangement links TRBV7-2 to TRBJ2-7; 9 bases are shared with TRBD2. The CDR3 coding sequence is TGTGCCAGCAGCTTAACTAGCGGGCCCTCCTACGAGCAGTACTTC. Translating it yields CASSLTSGPSYEQYF.